The 26 T cell receptor beta chains given below trace back to one sample, sequenced in a study of blood T cell repertoires in COVID-19. The method was immunoSEQ multiplex PCR; TCRdb's version includes in-frame clones alone and lacks a portion of them. The sample comprises about 99,000 clones, 75% to 90% of which are singletons, and 10% to 15% rests with the top ten. Specimen: peripheral blood. The receptors were sampled from a human donor in a cohort sampled during active or convalescent COVID-19.

The chain joins TRBV9 to TRBJ2-3, with D unresolved. Between the trimmed V and J ends, which lost 3 bases and 4 bases, there was a span of 9 bases. The CDR3 sequence is 13 residues long. Germline V CDR1 and CDR2: SGDLS, YYNGEE. The DNA of the CDR3 is TGTGCCAGCAGCGGGCGGATCGCAGATACGCAGTATTTT. Its protein product is CASSGRIADTQYF.

The chain is built from TRBV12-3 or TRBV12-4 and TRBJ1-1, with D hard to call. V lost 4 bases and J lost 5, with 8 bases in between. The CDR3 spans 12 residues. Here the CDR3 DNA reads TGTGCCAGCAGTTACTTCGGGACTGAAGCTTTCTTT. Protein: CASSYFGTEAFF.

V usage is TRBV3-1 (or the pseudogene TRBV3-2) and J usage is TRBJ2-1, with unresolved D. Germline V gene lookup returns CDR1 LGHDT and CDR2 YNNKEL (reference sequence). Between the trimmed V and J ends, which lost 6 bases and 7 bases, there was a span of 7 bases. The CDR3 is made up of 11 amino acids. CDR3 in amino acids: CASRQVNEQFF. The DNA of the CDR3 is TGTGCCAGCAGGCAGGTAAATGAGCAGTTCTTC.

The CDR3 DNA reads TGTGCCAGCAGCTCACCAGGCTCTGGAAACACCATATATTTT. Protein sequence: CASSSPGSGNTIYF. The rearrangement links TRBV7-9 to TRBJ1-3; unclear D gene. Trimming removed 4 bases at V and 0 bases at J, with 7 bases between. Germline values: CDR1 SEHNR, CDR2 FQNEAQ (reference sequence). The CDR3 is 14 residues long. The variable domain in full, with the rest retrieved from reference TRBV7-9 and TRBJ1-3, is DTGVSQNPRHKITKRGQNVTFRCDPISEHNRLYWYRQTLGQGPEFLTYFQNEAQLEKSRLLSDRFSAERPKGSFSTLEIQRTEQGDSAMYLCASSSPGSGNTIYFGEGSWLTVV.

The chain employs TRBV5-3 and TRBJ2-1, with TRBD2 identical over 9 bases. TRBV5-3 is labeled an ORF, and its function is uncertain. The V segment lost 4 bases and the J segment 7 bases; nucleotides outside the gene matches: 12. CDR3 length: 16 residues. The CDR3 sequence is CARSPAGRGGLNEQFF. The CDR3 bases are TGTGCCAGAAGCCCTGCCGGGCGGGGGGGCCTTAATGAGCAGTTCTTC.

CDR3 in amino acids: CASSAFLGQGQPQHF. CDR3 nucleotides: TGTGCCAGTAGTGCGTTTCTGGGACAGGGCCAGCCCCAGCATTTT. The V call is TRBV19, the J call TRBJ1-5, with 9 bases matching TRBD1. The junction had 9 bases not matched to a gene; V was cut back by 5 bases and J by 7 bases. This CDR3 comprises 15 residues. Germline-derived CDR1 and CDR2 are LNHDA and SQIVND (reference sequence).

V is TRBV18 and J is TRBJ1-2; 7 bases map to TRBD1. Germline V CDR1 and CDR2: KGHSH, LQKENI. The CDR3 has 16 residues. The V gene end was trimmed by 5 bases and the J gene end by 4 bases; junction bases not matched to a gene: 13. In nucleotides, the CDR3 is TGTGCCAGCTCAACCGAACAGGGGAGGCTACGCTATGGCTACACCTTC. Its translation: CASSTEQGRLRYGYTF.

This chain joins TRBV18 and TRBJ1-2; D not resolved. Germline V gene data show CDR1 as KGHSH and CDR2 as LQKENI. The CDR3 is made up of 16 amino acids. Trimming removed 1 base from V and 13 bases from J, with 25 bases in between. In nucleotides, the CDR3 is TGTGCCAGCTCACCACAAACTCCCGCCGAGGCTGGTCCTGGCACCTTC. Protein sequence: CASSPQTPAEAGPGTF. Drawing the rest from reference TRBV18 and TRBJ1-2, the complete variable domain is NAGVMQNPRHLVRRRGQEARLRCSPMKGHSHVYWYRQLPEEGLKFMVYLQKENIIDESGMPKERFSAEFPKEGPSILRIQQVVRGDSAAYFCASSPQTPAEAGPGTFGSGTRLTVV.

The chain couples TRBV7-3 to TRBJ2-5, with 10 positions matching TRBD2. J was trimmed by 5 bases and V by 0 bases; bases with no gene match: 6. Germline CDR1 is SGHTA and CDR2 is FQGTGA. This CDR3 comprises 16 residues. The CDR3 region is CASSLTASGGVETQYF. The CDR3 nucleotides are TGTGCCAGCAGCTTAACGGCTAGCGGGGGCGTGGAGACCCAGTACTTC.

The rearrangement joins TRBV4-3 to TRBJ1-4; TRBD1 is a possible D gene (5 bases). The V gene lost 4 bases and the J gene lost 8 bases, with 17 bases spanning the gap. The CDR3 is 15 residues long. Germline CDR1 and CDR2: LGHNA and YSLEER. The CDR3, as DNA: TGCGCCAGCAGCCCGGATTGGGGGGTCGGCGAAAAACTGTTTTTT. It encodes CASSPDWGVGEKLFF.

The chain links TRBV5-6 to TRBJ1-5, with TRBD1 as a possible D gene (5 bases). Between the trimmed V and J ends, which lost 2 bases and 7 bases, there was a span of 16 bases. The CDR3 consists of 15 residues. Germline V gene lookup returns CDR1 SGHDT and CDR2 YYEEEE. CDR3 residues: CASSFFSGLIQPQHF. The DNA of the CDR3 is TGTGCCAGCAGCTTTTTTTCAGGGTTGATCCAGCCCCAGCATTTT.

This rearrangement joins TRBV10-3 to TRBJ2-1; 7 positions match TRBD2. This CDR3 comprises 13 residues. Germline V gives CDR1 ENHRY, CDR2 SYGVKD. The J segment lost 8 bases and the V segment lost 9 bases, leaving 10 bases of the junction unmatched. CDR3 coding DNA: TGTGCCATATCAGGTCGGGGGGAGGATGAGCAGTTCTTC. It translates to CAISGRGEDEQFF.

In this sample, this clone turned up a few times. This sequence joins TRBV7-9 and TRBJ1-1, with D tentatively TRBD1 (5 bases). CDR3 length: 14 residues. Per the germline V gene, CDR1 is SEHNR and CDR2 is FQNEAQ (reference sequence). Trimming took 0 bases from V and 4 from J, leaving 9 bases between them. CDR3 sequence: CASSLARDGTEAFF. The CDR3, as DNA: TGTGCCAGCAGCTTAGCGCGGGACGGCACTGAAGCTTTCTTT. Full variable domain (missing parts from reference TRBV7-9 and TRBJ1-1): DTGVSQNPRHKITKRGQNVTFRCDPISEHNRLYWYRQTLGQGPEFLTYFQNEAQLEKSRLLSDRFSAERPKGSFSTLEIQRTEQGDSAMYLCASSLARDGTEAFFGQGTRLTVV.

The chain joins TRBV7-3 to TRBJ2-3; TRBD2 matches at 13 bases. This CDR3 spans 18 amino acids. The germline gives CDR1 SGHTA, CDR2 FQGTGA. V was pared by 1 base and J by 5 bases, with 9 bases of the junction left unmatched. This CDR3 is CASSLKPRTSGGGDTQYF. CDR3 coding DNA: TGTGCCAGCAGCTTAAAACCCCGGACTAGCGGGGGTGGAGATACGCAGTATTTT.

This clone has only one observation. The chain is built from TRBV9 and TRBJ2-2; 11 nucleotides align to TRBD2. Per germline, CDR1 SGDLS and CDR2 YYNGEE. The CDR3 is made up of 16 amino acids. Trimming removed 4 bases from V and 6 bases from J; junction bases left unmatched: 8. The chain's CDR3 is CASSFQPGLAAGELFF. In nucleotides, the CDR3 is TGTGCCAGCAGCTTCCAACCGGGACTAGCGGCCGGGGAGCTGTTTTTT.

This sequence joins TRBV5-4 and TRBJ1-1; D is uncertain. V shed 4 bases and J shed 3 bases, with 16 bases lying between them. Germline loops: CDR1 SGHNT, CDR2 YYREEE (reference sequence). This CDR3 has 15 amino acids. This CDR3 reads CASSQVQNGYTEAFF. In nucleotides, the CDR3 is TGTGCCAGCAGCCAGGTCCAGAACGGCTACACTGAAGCTTTCTTT.

The rearrangement uses TRBV11-3 and TRBJ2-5, with 7 positions matching TRBD2. The CDR3 runs 13 residues. Germline V gene sequence: CDR1 SGHNT, CDR2 YENEEA. The trim removed 3 bases at V and 4 bases at J, leaving 2 bases unmatched. The CDR3 DNA reads TGTGCCAGCAGCTTGGGCGGGGGAGAGACCCAGTACTTC. Amino acids: CASSLGGGETQYF.

In this sample, this clone turned up a few times. V is TRBV3-1 (or the pseudogene TRBV3-2) and J is TRBJ2-3; maybe TRBD1 (5 bases). CDR3 size: 13 residues. The germline V gene encodes CDR1 LGHDT and CDR2 YNNKEL (reference sequence). The V end was cut by 4 bases, the J end by 3 bases, with 8 bases between. The CDR3 loop reads CASSLRQTDTQYF. CDR3 coding DNA: TGTGCCAGCAGCCTTCGACAGACAGATACGCAGTATTTT.

The chain combines TRBV12-5 with TRBJ1-5, with no clear D. The V gene lost 1 base and the J gene lost 7 bases, with 8 bases spanning the gap. In germline, CDR1 is LGHNT, CDR2 FRNRAP. This CDR3 spans 13 amino acids. The CDR3 protein is CASGLGGVQPQHF. The CDR3 DNA follows: TGTGCTAGTGGTTTGGGCGGGGTCCAGCCCCAGCATTTT. Filled out from reference TRBV12-5 and TRBJ1-5, the complete variable domain reads DARVTQTPRHKVTEMGQEVTMRCQPILGHNTVFWYRQTMMQGLELLAYFRNRAPLDDSGMPKDRFSAEMPDATLATLKIQPSEPRDSAVYFCASGLGGVQPQHFGDGTRLSIL.

As to this clone: A far larger clone is off by one base, so a read error is likely. The chain couples TRBV27 to TRBJ2-5; D may be TRBD2 (6 bases). CDR1 and CDR2 from the germline V gene are MNHEY and SMNVEV (reference sequence). The CDR3 is 15 residues long. Trimming cost V 5 bases and J 5 bases, with 18 bases left between them. CDR3 coding DNA: TGTGCCAGCAGTGCCCGACTAGAGTTGGGGGAGACCCAGTACTTC. Translation gives CASSARLELGETQYF.

The chain uses TRBV7-2 and TRBJ1-1; weak D call: TRBD1 (6 bases). CDR1 is SGHTA, CDR2 FQGNSA, per germline. The CDR3 spans 14 residues. Trimming stripped 1 base from V and 8 bases from J, with 14 bases between. The CDR3 spells CASSLELGTREAFF. The CDR3 nucleotides read TGTGCCAGCAGCTTAGAGTTAGGGACACGAGAAGCTTTCTTT.

The chain recombines TRBV4-1 with TRBJ2-3; 8 bases are shared with TRBD2. This CDR3 has 15 amino acids. Germline V gene sequence: CDR1 MGHRA, CDR2 YSYEKL. V trimming: 3 bases; J trimming: 2 bases; junction bases outside the gene matches: 4. The CDR3 bases are TGCGCCAGCAGCCAGCCCGGGGGGGCCACAGATACGCAGTATTTT. Its translation is CASSQPGGATDTQYF.

This chain links TRBV4-1 with TRBJ2-1; 9 bases match TRBD2. Germline CDR1 is MGHRA and CDR2 is YSYEKL. V lost 0 bases and J lost 9; bases outside the gene matches: 9. The length of the CDR3 is 16 residues. The CDR3 DNA reads as TGCGCCAGCAGCCAAGAAGGCGGGGGGGCTTCTTTTGAGCAGTTCTTC. Translation gives CASSQEGGGASFEQFF.

CDR3 coding DNA: TGTGCCAGCAGCGAGGGGGACGGAAGGACGAACACTGAAGCTTTCTTT. It encodes CASSEGDGRTNTEAFF. The gene calls are TRBV9 and TRBJ1-1; TRBD1 might be the D (6 bases). Germline lookup yields CDR1 SGDLS and CDR2 YYNGEE. CDR3 length: 16 residues. V was clipped by 3 bases and J by 1 base, with 16 bases between them.

Only a few counts were recorded for this clone. The chain joins TRBV2 to TRBJ1-6; D is unresolved. V lost 7 bases and J lost 5, with 21 bases in between. This CDR3 region has 17 residues. CDR1 and CDR2 (germline): SNHLY, FYNNEI. CDR3 sequence reads: CASTPGRRVPNNSPLHF. DNA of the CDR3: TGTGCCAGCACTCCGGGTCGGAGGGTACCAAATAATTCACCCCTCCACTTT.

The chain recombines TRBV5-1 with TRBJ2-3, with D possibly being TRBD2 (5 bases). CDR1 SGHRS and CDR2 YFSETQ come from the germline V gene. V lost 2 bases to trimming and J lost 6 bases, with 13 bases between them. The CDR3 has 14 residues. The CDR3 sequence: CASSFSPSLDTQYF. CDR3 DNA sequence: TGCGCCAGCAGCTTTTCTCCTAGCCTCGATACGCAGTATTTT.